Listed below are T cell receptor beta chains from one sample, sequenced in a study of T cell responses to AZD1222 COVID-19 vaccine. Produced via immunoSEQ multiplex PCR; TCRdb's table is partial and in-frame only. The table has fewer than 130,000 clones, around 85% seen once. This material consisted of peripheral blood, taken on day 0 of AZD1222 vaccination. The source of these receptors is an adult in good health. The CDR3 runs from the conserved cysteine through the conserved F or W. Each record gives: V gene, clone size, D gene, J gene, CDR3 length, CDR3 DNA, CDR3 protein. D genes are given only for firm matches. Only part of the rows carry a size: once, few, many, or a class if the clone is expanded.

TRBV3-1/TRBV3-2	-	-	TRBJ1-2	14	TGTGCCAGCAGCCAAGTCAACAGGGTGGGCGGCTACACCTTC	CASSQVNRVGGYTF
TRBV7-8	-	TRBD2	TRBJ2-3	17	TGTGCCAGCAGCTTAGCCGTAGCGGGAGGGCCAACAGATACGCAGTATTTT	CASSLAVAGGPTDTQYF
TRBV28	-	TRBD1	TRBJ2-7	16	TGTGCCAGCGGACTCAGCAGGACAGGGACCGTCTACGAGCAGTACTTC	CASGLSRTGTVYEQYF
TRBV10-3	-	-	TRBJ2-1	13	TGTGCCATCAGTGAGAAGGGGAACAATGAGCAGTTCTTC	CAISEKGNNEQFF
TRBV3-1/TRBV3-2	-	-	TRBJ1-6	14	TGTGCCAGCAGCCAACCATCGACAGGATTCACCCTCCACTTT	CASSQPSTGFTLHF
TRBV14	-	-	TRBJ2-3	16	TGTGCCAGCAGCCGGGACCTCCCCTGGGGGTCAGATACGCAGTATTTT	CASSRDLPWGSDTQYF
TRBV7-8	-	TRBD2	TRBJ2-3	17	TGTGCCAGCAGCTACTACGGACTAGCGGGAGGGTTAGATACGCAGTATTTT	CASSYYGLAGGLDTQYF
TRBV5-4	-	-	TRBJ1-3	16	TGTGCCAGCAGCTTGGGGGGCTCGGAGTCTGGAAACACCATATATTTT	CASSLGGSESGNTIYF
TRBV7-2	-	-	TRBJ2-2	16	TGTGCCAGCAGCTTAGAGGGGGAGGCGAACACCGGGGAGCTGTTTTTT	CASSLEGEANTGELFF
TRBV11-2	-	TRBD2	TRBJ2-1	15	TGTGCCAGCAGCCCCGGGACTAGCGGGAGCAATGAGCAGTTCTTC	CASSPGTSGSNEQFF
TRBV2	-	TRBD1	TRBJ2-1	13	TGTGCCAGCAGGAGACAGGGGGTCAGTGAGCAGTTCTTC	CASRRQGVSEQFF
TRBV9	-	-	TRBJ2-3	13	TGTGCCAGCAGCACCTCTAGCGTTGATACGCAGTATTTT	CASSTSSVDTQYF
TRBV6-5	-	-	TRBJ1-6	14	TGTGCCAGCGAACCCAGGGAGGTGAATTCACCCCTCCACTTT	CASEPREVNSPLHF
TRBV5-1	-	TRBD1	TRBJ2-2	16	TGCGCCAGCAGCTTGGACAGGGGAGAGGTGACCGGGGAGCTGTTTTTT	CASSLDRGEVTGELFF
TRBV19	-	TRBD2	TRBJ2-1	16	TGTGCCACCGGACTAGCGGGGAGGAGCTCCTACAATGAGCAGTTCTTC	CATGLAGRSSYNEQFF
TRBV27	once	TRBD2	TRBJ2-5	15	TGTGCCAGCAGTTTATCGACTAGCGGGCAAGAGACCCAGTACTTC	CASSLSTSGQETQYF
TRBV7-9	-	-	TRBJ1-3	14	TGTGCCAGCAGCAGGACAGCTGCGGGAAACACCATATATTTT	CASSRTAAGNTIYF
TRBV28	-	-	TRBJ1-5	14	TGTGCCAGCAGTTTGGAGAGTGGAAATCAGCCCCAGCATTTT	CASSLESGNQPQHF
TRBV6-6	-	TRBD1	TRBJ1-2	13	TGTGCCAGCAGATTCTTGGACAGGAATGGCTACACCTTC	CASRFLDRNGYTF
TRBV19	-	-	TRBJ1-2	15	TGTGCCAGTAGTACCCTTTCCACAGGGAACTATGGCTACACCTTC	CASSTLSTGNYGYTF
TRBV7-8	-	-	TRBJ2-3	16	TGTGCCAGCAGCCCTGCTACAGGTGCGAGCACAGATACGCAGTATTTT	CASSPATGASTDTQYF
TRBV7-2	-	TRBD1	TRBJ2-2	16	TGTGCCAGCAGCCGTTCGCCAGGGGGCCACACCGGGGAGCTGTTTTTT	CASSRSPGGHTGELFF
TRBV29-1	-	-	TRBJ2-7	13	TGCAGCGTGATGCCGAGGGGTGGGTACGAGCAGTACTTC	CSVMPRGGYEQYF
TRBV27	-	-	TRBJ1-2	13	TGTGCCAGCAGTTTCGGGATCGCAGATGGCTACACCTTC	CASSFGIADGYTF
TRBV19	-	-	TRBJ1-2	16	TGTGCCAGTAGTATCTATCAGGGACCAGCTAACTATGGCTACACCTTC	CASSIYQGPANYGYTF
TRBV4-2	-	-	TRBJ2-3	14	TGTGCCAGCAGCCAAGATGGCACTAGAGATACGCAGTATTTT	CASSQDGTRDTQYF
TRBV13	-	-	TRBJ1-1	17	TGTGCCAGCAGCTTAAGTCCGTCGTTCGGCAAAAACACTGAAGCTTTCTTT	CASSLSPSFGKNTEAFF
TRBV7-2	-	-	TRBJ1-2	14	TGTGCCAGCAGCTCCGGAACGGTGGGCTATGGCTACACCTTC	CASSSGTVGYGYTF
TRBV4-3	few	-	TRBJ2-5	17	TGCGCCAGCAGCCAAGATCTCGACCTACCCCCGGGGGAGACCCAGTACTTC	CASSQDLDLPPGETQYF
TRBV7-2	-	TRBD2	TRBJ2-1	15	TGTGCCAGCAGCAAGGGACTAGCCAACTACAATGAGCAGTTCTTC	CASSKGLANYNEQFF
TRBV10-1	-	-	TRBJ1-1	13	TGCGCCAGCAGACAGGAAATGAACACTGAAGCTTTCTTT	CASRQEMNTEAFF
TRBV12-3/TRBV12-4	few	-	TRBJ1-2	13	TGTGCCAGCAGTGGCCGACGCGGCTATGGCTACACCTTC	CASSGRRGYGYTF
TRBV19	once	TRBD1	TRBJ1-5	15	TGTGCCACCGCGTGGGGGCAGGGGGGAGGTCAGCCCCAGCATTTT	CATAWGQGGGQPQHF
TRBV29-1	-	-	TRBJ2-7	13	TGCAGCGTTGGGAATCGGGGCTCCTACGAGCAGTACTTC	CSVGNRGSYEQYF
TRBV27	-	-	TRBJ1-2	14	TGTGCCAGCAGTTCCCGCTTCGAGGGCCGGAGTATCGCCTTC	CASSSRFEGRSIAF
TRBV28	few	-	TRBJ1-2	14	TGTGCCAGCAGTTTTTCCGGGGAGGTCTATGGCTACACCTTC	CASSFSGEVYGYTF
TRBV6-9	-	-	TRBJ2-2	13	TGTGCCAGCAGTTTTCAGGGGTCCGGGGAGCTGTTTTTT	CASSFQGSGELFF